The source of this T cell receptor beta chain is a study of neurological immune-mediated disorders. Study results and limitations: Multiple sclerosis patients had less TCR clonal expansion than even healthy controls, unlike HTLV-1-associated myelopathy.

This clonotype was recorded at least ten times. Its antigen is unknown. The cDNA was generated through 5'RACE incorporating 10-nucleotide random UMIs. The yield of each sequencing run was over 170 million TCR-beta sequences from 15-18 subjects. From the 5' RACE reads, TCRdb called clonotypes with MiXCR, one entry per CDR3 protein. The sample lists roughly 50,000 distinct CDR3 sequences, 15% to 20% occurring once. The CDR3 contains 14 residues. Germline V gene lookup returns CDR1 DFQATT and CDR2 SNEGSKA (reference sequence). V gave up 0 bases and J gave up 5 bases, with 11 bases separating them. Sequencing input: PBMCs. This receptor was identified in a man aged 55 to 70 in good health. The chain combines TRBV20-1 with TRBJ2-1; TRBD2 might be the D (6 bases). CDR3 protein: CSARDRRANNEQFF. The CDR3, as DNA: TGCAGTGCTAGAGATCGGAGGGCCAACAATGAGCAGTTCTTC.